This T cell receptor (beta chain) was identified in a study of CD8 T cells in ankylosing spondylitis. The study, taken as a whole, reports: In ankylosing spondylitis blood, a motif of about 8 highly homologous TCR beta variants appeared characteristic. As reported, disease-linked clones showed significant enrichment in matched ankylosing spondylitis synovial fluid.

V lost 4 bases to trimming and J lost 5 bases; unmatched junction nucleotides: 8. The CDR3 consists of 15 residues. CDR1 and CDR2 from the germline V gene are SGHDN and FVKESK. Of note for this clonotype: The antigen remains undetermined.

TCRdb reanalysed the 5' RACE reads using MiXCR and keeps one entry per CDR3 protein. The sample holds around 770,000 distinct CDR3 sequences, 15% to 20% seen once. The chain is built from TRBV14 and TRBJ1-2, with 9 positions matching TRBD1. Specimen: blood, either unsorted or a sorted T cell fraction (not recorded which). The source is a male donor with ankylosing spondylitis. For the CDR3, the DNA is TGTGCCAGCAGCCCCCGGGACAGGGTCGAATATGGCTACACCTTC. The encoded protein is CASSPRDRVEYGYTF.